The 15 T cell receptor beta chains below come from one sample, sequenced in a study of control samples from healthy donors and cancer patients. TCRdb keeps only in-frame clones here, not all; method: immunoSEQ multiplex PCR. This table has roughly 43,000 clones, around 87% appearing once. The sequenced sample consisted of PBMCs. The source of these receptors is an older woman with lung cancer.

The chain links TRBV2 to TRBJ1-5; D ambiguous. Trimming left V 7 bases short and J 3 bases short, with 10 bases between. In germline, CDR1 is SNHLY, CDR2 FYNNEI. This CDR3 is 13 amino acids long. The CDR3 DNA sequence: TGTGCCAGCAAGAGAGACATCAATCAGCCCCAGCATTTT. Protein product: CASKRDINQPQHF.

This chain joins TRBV19 and TRBJ1-1; D perhaps matches TRBD1 (5 bases). The CDR3 is made up of 15 amino acids. Germline V gene sequence: CDR1 LNHDA, CDR2 SQIVND (reference sequence). Trimming stripped 1 base from V and 3 bases from J, with 12 bases between. The CDR3 nucleotides read TGTGCCAGTAGTATAGGGAGGGGAGGGGACACTGAAGCTTTCTTT. Its protein product is CASSIGRGGDTEAFF.

By sample fraction, this clone is medium-sized (0.01 to 0.1%). The chain couples TRBV6-5 to TRBJ1-5; D gene ambiguous. Germline V CDR1 and CDR2: MNHEY, SVGAGI. The CDR3 has 14 residues. V was clipped by 2 bases and J by 2 bases, with 7 bases between them. Written as DNA, the CDR3 is TGTGCCAGCAGTTACCGGGGAGGCAATCAGCCCCAGCATTTT. Its translation: CASSYRGGNQPQHF.

This chain uses TRBV6-5 with TRBJ2-3; D call uncertain. V dropped 6 bases and J dropped 0 bases, with 10 bases sitting between them. From germline, CDR1 is MNHEY and CDR2 SVGAGI. This CDR3 contains 14 residues. CDR3 region: CASRAETSTDTQYF. Here the CDR3 DNA reads TGTGCCAGCAGAGCCGAGACTAGCACAGATACGCAGTATTTT.

V gene TRBV21-1 combines with J gene TRBJ2-3. TRBV21-1 is deemed a pseudogene. This CDR3 has 12 amino acids. CDR3 nucleotide sequence: TGTGCCTTCGAGGACCGCCGCGAGACGCAGTATTTT. It specifies CAFEDRRETQYF.

The rearrangement joins TRBV6-1 to TRBJ1-1, with D uncertain. The CDR3 covers 13 residues. Trimming stripped 2 bases from V and 3 bases from J, with 7 bases between. The germline V gene has CDR1 MNHNS and CDR2 SASEGT. The CDR3 loop is CASSEYGYTEAFF. In DNA, the CDR3 is TGTGCCAGCAGTGAATACGGCTACACTGAAGCTTTCTTT.

The chain carries TRBV2 and TRBJ2-1; TRBD1 aligns across 8 bases. V was pared by 6 bases and J by 5 bases, with 12 bases of the junction left unmatched. The V gene's germline CDR1 is SNHLY and CDR2 FYNNEI. The CDR3 is made up of 16 amino acids. CDR3 DNA: TGTGCCAGCAGCGATCTGACAGGGGATGTCCACAATGAGCAGTTCTTC. Protein product: CASSDLTGDVHNEQFF.

The chain links TRBV12-3 or TRBV12-4 to TRBJ2-7; D possibly corresponds to TRBD2 (5 bases). CDR3 length equals 13 residues. V was trimmed by 5 bases and J by 7 bases, leaving 15 bases between them. CDR3 amino acids: CASSAAAGSEQYF. DNA of the CDR3: TGTGCCAGCAGTGCCGCCGCGGGCTCTGAGCAGTACTTC.

The J gene is TRBJ2-1, the V gene TRBV7-9, with D perhaps being TRBD1 or TRBD2 (5 bases each). The V end lost 4 bases, the J end lost 2 bases, and 15 bases lay between the germline ends. This CDR3 is 16 amino acids long. CDR1 and CDR2 from the germline V gene are SEHNR and FQNEAQ (reference sequence). CDR3 in amino acids: CASSSRDQRAYNEQFF. The CDR3 coding sequence is TGTGCCAGCAGCTCCCGGGACCAACGCGCCTACAATGAGCAGTTCTTC.

This clone was counted only a few times. The V call is TRBV7-2, the J call TRBJ2-2; D possibly corresponds to TRBD1 (5 bases). Between the trimmed V and J ends, which lost 1 base and 6 bases, there was a span of 6 bases. The CDR3 loop spans 13 amino acids. Per germline, CDR1 SGHTA and CDR2 FQGNSA. As DNA, the CDR3 is TGTGCCAGCAGCTTAGGGGGCGCCGGGGAGCTGTTTTTT. Translation gives CASSLGGAGELFF.

This sequence joins TRBV4-2 and TRBJ2-6, with D uncertain. This CDR3 region has 14 residues. V lost 5 bases and J 4 bases, leaving 9 bases between the germline ends. Germline V gives CDR1 LGHNA, CDR2 YNFKEQ. CDR3 amino acids: CASSNQDGANVLTF. The DNA for the CDR3 is TGTGCCAGCAGCAACCAAGACGGGGCCAACGTCCTGACTTTC.

The gene calls are TRBV6-4 and TRBJ2-5; D is possibly TRBD2 (6 bases). V lost 0 bases and J 3 bases, leaving 11 bases between the germline ends. Per germline, CDR1 MRHNA and CDR2 SNTAGT. The CDR3 length is 15 residues. The CDR3 coding sequence is TGTGCCAGCAGTGACTCGAAAGTAGCGGAAGAGACCCAGTACTTC. The encoded protein is CASSDSKVAEETQYF.

The genes are TRBV6-6 and TRBJ1-5, with 9 bases aligning to TRBD1. Germline V CDR1 and CDR2: MNHNY, SVGAGI (reference sequence). J was trimmed by 5 bases and V by 6 bases; bases with no gene match: 8. The CDR3 is 15 residues long. The CDR3 sequence is CASRRDREVDQPQHF. Here the CDR3 DNA reads TGTGCCAGCAGGAGGGACAGGGAGGTGGATCAGCCCCAGCATTTT.

The chain uses TRBV28 and TRBJ2-1, with TRBD2 matching over 8 bases. Per germline, CDR1 MDHEN and CDR2 SYDVKM. The CDR3 is made up of 15 amino acids. After removal of 5 bases from V and 6 bases from J, the junction contained 9 bases not matched to a gene. The CDR3 DNA reads as TGTGCCAGCAGTCCCGCTAAGAGCGGGAGCAATGAGCAGTTCTTC. Translated: CASSPAKSGSNEQFF.

The chain links TRBV4-2 to TRBJ2-2, with D perhaps TRBD2 (7 bases). The CDR3 loop spans 15 amino acids. V lost 3 bases and J lost 4, with 12 bases in between. Germline V gene lookup returns CDR1 LGHNA and CDR2 YNFKEQ. CDR3 region: CASSQGGARTGELFF. In DNA, the CDR3 is TGTGCCAGCAGCCAGGGGGGGGCACGCACCGGGGAGCTGTTTTTT.